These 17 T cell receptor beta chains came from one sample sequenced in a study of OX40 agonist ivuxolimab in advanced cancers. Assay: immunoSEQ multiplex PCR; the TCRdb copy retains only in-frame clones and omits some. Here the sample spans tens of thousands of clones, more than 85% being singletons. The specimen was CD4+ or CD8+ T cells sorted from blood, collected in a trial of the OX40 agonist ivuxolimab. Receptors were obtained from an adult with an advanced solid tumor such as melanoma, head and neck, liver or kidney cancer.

CDR3 amino acids: CAWSQALASEQYF. Here the CDR3 DNA reads TGTGCCTGGAGCCAAGCCCTAGCTTCCGAGCAGTACTTC. This chain uses TRBV30 with TRBJ2-7, with D possibly being TRBD2 (5 bases). Germline CDR1 GTSNPN, CDR2 SVGIG (reference sequence). The length of the CDR3 is 13 residues. V was shortened by 3 bases and J by 6 bases, with 15 bases between the two germline ends.

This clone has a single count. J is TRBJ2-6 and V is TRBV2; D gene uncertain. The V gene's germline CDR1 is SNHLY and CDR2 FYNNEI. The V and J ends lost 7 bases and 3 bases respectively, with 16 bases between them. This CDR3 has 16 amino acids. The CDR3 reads CASTPLPWGGANVLTF. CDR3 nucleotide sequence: TGTGCCAGCACGCCTCTCCCCTGGGGTGGGGCCAACGTCCTGACTTTC. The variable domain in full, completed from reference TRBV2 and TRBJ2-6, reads EPEVTQTPSHQVTQMGQEVILRCVPISNHLYFYWYRQILGQKVEFLVSFYNNEISEKSEIFDDQFSVERPDGSNFTLKIRSTKLEDSAMYFCASTPLPWGGANVLTFGAGSRLTVL.

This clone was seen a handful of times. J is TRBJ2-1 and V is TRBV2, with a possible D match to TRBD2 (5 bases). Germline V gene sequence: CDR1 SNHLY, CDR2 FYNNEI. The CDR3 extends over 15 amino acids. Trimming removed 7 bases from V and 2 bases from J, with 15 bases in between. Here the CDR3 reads CASKLAPETYNEQFF. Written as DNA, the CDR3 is TGTGCCAGCAAGCTAGCACCCGAGACCTACAATGAGCAGTTCTTC.

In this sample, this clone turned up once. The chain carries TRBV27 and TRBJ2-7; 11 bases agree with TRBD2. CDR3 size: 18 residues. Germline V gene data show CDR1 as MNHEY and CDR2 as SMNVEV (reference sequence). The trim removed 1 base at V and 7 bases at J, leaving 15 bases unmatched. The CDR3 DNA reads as TGTGCCAGCAGTTTATTAATTGGACTAGCGGGTTCAATTAGGGAGCAGTACTTC. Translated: CASSLLIGLAGSIREQYF.

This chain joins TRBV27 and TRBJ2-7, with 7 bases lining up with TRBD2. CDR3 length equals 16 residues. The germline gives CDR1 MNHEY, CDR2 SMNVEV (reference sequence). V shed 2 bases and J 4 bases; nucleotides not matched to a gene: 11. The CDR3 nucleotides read TGTGCCAGCAGTTTAGGCGGCGGGAGTTTGATGTACGAGCAGTACTTC. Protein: CASSLGGGSLMYEQYF.

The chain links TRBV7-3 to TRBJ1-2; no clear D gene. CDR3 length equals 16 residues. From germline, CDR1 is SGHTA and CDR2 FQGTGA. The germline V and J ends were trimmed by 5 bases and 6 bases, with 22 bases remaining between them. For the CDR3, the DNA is TGTGCCAGCAGCCCTAACAAAAAGCGGGAGGTAAATGGCTACACCTTC. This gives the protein CASSPNKKREVNGYTF.

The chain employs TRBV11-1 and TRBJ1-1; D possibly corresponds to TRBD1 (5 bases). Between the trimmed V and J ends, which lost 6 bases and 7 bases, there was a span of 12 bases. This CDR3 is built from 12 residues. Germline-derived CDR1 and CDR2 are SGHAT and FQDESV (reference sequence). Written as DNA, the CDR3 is TGTGCCAGCAGTTGGGACGGCGATGAAGCTTTCTTT. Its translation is CASSWDGDEAFF.

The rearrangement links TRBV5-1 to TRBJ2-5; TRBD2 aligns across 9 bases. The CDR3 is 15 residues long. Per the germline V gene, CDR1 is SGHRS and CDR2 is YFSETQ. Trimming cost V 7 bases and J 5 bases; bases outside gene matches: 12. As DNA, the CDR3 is TGCGCCAGCCATAGCGGGAGTACAGGTCCGGAGACCCAGTACTTC. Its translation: CASHSGSTGPETQYF.

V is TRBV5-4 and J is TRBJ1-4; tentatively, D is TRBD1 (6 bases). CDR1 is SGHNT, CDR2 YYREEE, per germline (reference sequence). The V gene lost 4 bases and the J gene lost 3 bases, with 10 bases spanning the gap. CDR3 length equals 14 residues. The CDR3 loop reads CASSLGGPNEKLFF. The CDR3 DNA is TGTGCCAGCAGCCTGGGGGGCCCTAATGAAAAACTGTTTTTT.

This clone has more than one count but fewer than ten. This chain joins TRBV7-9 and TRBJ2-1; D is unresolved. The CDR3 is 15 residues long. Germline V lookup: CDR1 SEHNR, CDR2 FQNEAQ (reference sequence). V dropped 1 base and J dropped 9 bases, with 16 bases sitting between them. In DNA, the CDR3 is TGTGCCAGCAGCTTAGGCCTATGGGTCGAGGCTGAGCAGTTCTTC. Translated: CASSLGLWVEAEQFF.

The CDR3 DNA sequence: TGTGCCAGTAGTATAGAACTACTCCGAGCCGGGGAGCTGTTTTTT. Translating gives CASSIELLRAGELFF. The chain has TRBV19 and TRBJ2-2, with no clear D. Trimming left V 0 bases short and J 6 bases short, with 11 bases between. This CDR3 has 15 residues. From germline, CDR1 is LNHDA and CDR2 SQIVND (reference sequence).

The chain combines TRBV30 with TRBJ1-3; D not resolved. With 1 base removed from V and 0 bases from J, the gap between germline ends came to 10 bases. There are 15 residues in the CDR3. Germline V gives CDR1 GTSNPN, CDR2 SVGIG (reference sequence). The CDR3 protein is CAWSGISSSGNTIYF. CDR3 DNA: TGTGCCTGGAGTGGGATAAGTAGCTCTGGAAACACCATATATTTT.

The CDR3 nucleotides read TGTGCCATCACTCAACAGGGGGCTGACACTGAAGCTTTCTTT. Amino acid sequence: CAITQQGADTEAFF. This chain joins TRBV10-3 and TRBJ1-1; TRBD1 agrees at 9 bases. The V and J ends lost 7 bases and 3 bases, in that order; junction bases with no gene match: 6. The CDR3 totals 14 residues. From germline, CDR1 is ENHRY and CDR2 SYGVKD.

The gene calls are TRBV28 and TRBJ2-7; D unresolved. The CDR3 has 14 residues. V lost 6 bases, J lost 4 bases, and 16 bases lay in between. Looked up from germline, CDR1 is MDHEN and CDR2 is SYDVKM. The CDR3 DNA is TGTGCCAGCAGCCCAGCCCTTGAACCTTACGAGCAGTACTTC. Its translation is CASSPALEPYEQYF.

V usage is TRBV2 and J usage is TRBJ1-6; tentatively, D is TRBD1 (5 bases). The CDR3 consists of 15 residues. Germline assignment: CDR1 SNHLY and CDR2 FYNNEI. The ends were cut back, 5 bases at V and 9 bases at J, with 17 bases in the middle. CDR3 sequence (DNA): TGTGCCAGCAGTCTCGGACACTCCCGGGTTTCACCCCTCCACTTT. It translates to CASSLGHSRVSPLHF.

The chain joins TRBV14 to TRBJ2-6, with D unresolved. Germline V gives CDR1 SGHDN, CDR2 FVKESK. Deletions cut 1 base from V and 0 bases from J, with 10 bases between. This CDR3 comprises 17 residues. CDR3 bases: TGTGCCAGCAGCCAAGTCGGACGGACCTCTGGGGCCAACGTCCTGACTTTC. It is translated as CASSQVGRTSGANVLTF.

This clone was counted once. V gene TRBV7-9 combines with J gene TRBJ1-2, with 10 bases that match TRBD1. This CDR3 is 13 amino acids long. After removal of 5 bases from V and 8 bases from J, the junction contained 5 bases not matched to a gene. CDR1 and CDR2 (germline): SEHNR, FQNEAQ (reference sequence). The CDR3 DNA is TGTGCCAGCAGCCCGGGACAGGGGATCGGCTACACCTTC. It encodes CASSPGQGIGYTF.